These T cell receptor beta chains were read from a single sample in a study of CD8 T cells in Susac syndrome. TCRdb itself ran the immunoSEQ multiplex PCR reads through MiXCR, one entry per CDR3 protein. In the table there are roughly 120,000 distinct CDR3 sequences, about 94% of which are singletons. Specimen: CD4+ T cells from PBMCs. The source is a human donor with multiple sclerosis. Each CDR3 is given with its conserved first and last residue. A D gene is named only where the DNA matches it firmly.

j_call | v_call | d_call | cdr3_aa
TRBJ1-1 | TRBV7-9 | - | CASSLIPERTEAFF
TRBJ2-7 | TRBV14 | - | CASSQDFRTHNVYEQYF
TRBJ1-2 | TRBV7-9 | - | CASSDDGYTF
TRBJ2-1 | TRBV4-1 | TRBD2 | CASSQETGGPPYNEQFF
TRBJ1-2 | TRBV6-5 | - | CASSGERGLGRGYTF
TRBJ2-3 | TRBV18 | - | CASSPGTLDTQYF
TRBJ2-7 | TRBV9 | - | CASSVGPLRHRYEQYF
TRBJ2-3 | TRBV3-1 | - | CASSQGPLDTQYF
TRBJ2-1 | TRBV5-1 | TRBD2 | CASSPWTSGRDHEQFF
TRBJ2-7 | TRBV6-2/TRBV6-3 | - | CASSAGRYREQYF
TRBJ2-7 | TRBV10-3 | - | CAISETPLGSSYEQYF
TRBJ2-1 | TRBV30 | - | CAWKRLRSEQFF
TRBJ1-2 | TRBV19 | TRBD1 | CASRTGGADYGYTF
TRBJ1-1 | TRBV5-1 | TRBD1 | CASSPGQGGMNTEAFF
TRBJ1-5 | TRBV6-1 | - | CASRPPSNQPQHF
TRBJ1-2 | TRBV30 | TRBD1 | CAWKRTGQGSGYTF
TRBJ1-2 | TRBV12-3/TRBV12-4 | - | CASSWPGNYGYTF
TRBJ1-1 | TRBV3-1 | - | CASSQRRSSEAFF
TRBJ2-2 | TRBV5-1 | TRBD2 | CASSPGLAGVPGELFF
TRBJ1-2 | TRBV9 | TRBD1 | CASSVAGGQGEGYTF
TRBJ1-1 | TRBV12-3/TRBV12-4 | TRBD1 | CASSLGTHFRQGTEAFF
TRBJ2-7 | TRBV6-1 | TRBD1 | CASSPPGQGFHEQYF
TRBJ1-2 | TRBV19 | - | CASSIEGGSYGYTF
TRBJ1-3 | TRBV12-5 | - | CASGLSGAGNTIYF
TRBJ2-7 | TRBV5-1 | - | CASSLYIRGGETDEQYF
TRBJ1-4 | TRBV30 | - | CAWRGRSNEKLFF
TRBJ1-5 | TRBV30 | - | CAWGRFQGISQPQHF
TRBJ2-3 | TRBV20-1 | - | CSARPLQGYTDTQYF
TRBJ1-1 | TRBV20-1 | TRBD1 | CSASRTGLTEAFF
TRBJ2-1 | TRBV6-6 | TRBD1 | CASRTLTGKGEQFF
TRBJ1-1 | TRBV7-9 | - | CASSAGRVTEAFF
TRBJ2-5 | TRBV6-1 | TRBD1 | CASSGDRAPLSETQYF
TRBJ1-1 | TRBV7-9 | - | CASSFGGDTEFDTEAFF
TRBJ2-2 | TRBV29-1 | TRBD2 | CSVVWGGRTGELFF
TRBJ2-5 | TRBV29-1 | TRBD1 | CSVLAARGQGIRGTQYF
TRBJ1-1 | TRBV5-1 | - | CASSGTLNTEAFF
TRBJ1-1 | TRBV6-5 | - | CASSYGVGTEAFF
TRBJ2-2 | TRBV12-3/TRBV12-4 | - | CASSPQGPTYTGELFF
TRBJ2-1 | TRBV19 | TRBD2 | CASSTGTSGVNEQFF
TRBJ2-3 | TRBV7-2 | - | CASSLGLNTDTQYF
TRBJ2-6 | TRBV11-1 | TRBD2 | CASSFLVGGGKHTSGANVLTF
TRBJ1-2 | TRBV12-3/TRBV12-4 | TRBD1 | CASRRLDDRAGYTF
TRBJ1-2 | TRBV29-1 | - | CSVGGGGHPNYGYTF
TRBJ2-7 | TRBV20-1 | - | CSARLAGIQRSEQYF
TRBJ1-1 | TRBV27 | TRBD1 | CASSGVAGTANTEAFF
TRBJ2-3 | TRBV7-6 | TRBD2 | CASSFGGGASDTQYF
TRBJ2-7 | TRBV12-3/TRBV12-4 | - | CASSLLGGEQYF
TRBJ2-4 | TRBV19 | - | CASNDGDLAKNIQYF
TRBJ2-7 | TRBV27 | TRBD1 | CASSQGTGNYYEQYF
TRBJ2-6 | TRBV6-5 | - | CASSSRMSSGANVLTF
TRBJ2-7 | TRBV25-1 | TRBD1 | CASGETGQGLYEQYF
TRBJ1-3 | TRBV7-2 | - | CASSLRVSNTIYF
TRBJ2-4 | TRBV5-1 | - | CASSFSLGLGENIQYF
TRBJ1-5 | TRBV30 | - | CAWSVRELQPQHF